These 32 T cell receptor beta chains came from one sample sequenced in a study of beta chain features in type 1 diabetes. TCRB transcripts that were expressed got sequenced, as all of the isolated RNA had been reverse transcribed. The protocol was immunoSEQ multiplex PCR, while the TCRdb copy is restricted to in-frame clones and leaves out a portion. The sample records around 140,000 clones, 9% being singletons. Their specific antigens are unknown. Overall study findings and caveats: Moderately but significantly shorter TCRB CDR3s were found in Type 1 diabetes patients in all four CD4+ subsets.

Sequenced: central memory CD4+ T cells from blood. The receptors were sampled from a man aged 25 to 40 with type 1 diabetes.

This chain uses TRBV7-9 with TRBJ1-4; D may be TRBD1 (6 bases). V lost 7 bases and J lost 0, with 12 bases in between. The germline V gene has CDR1 SEHNR and CDR2 FQNEAQ (reference sequence). The CDR3 sequence is 15 residues long. In DNA form, the CDR3 reads TGTGCCAGCAAACGGGACACTGCAACTAATGAAAAACTGTTTTTT. Protein: CASKRDTATNEKLFF.

This sequence joins TRBV9 and TRBJ1-5, with TRBD1 identical over 8 bases. Germline values: CDR1 SGDLS, CDR2 YYNGEE. The V segment lost 4 bases and the J segment 3 bases; nucleotides outside the gene matches: 6. The CDR3 has 15 amino acids. CDR3 coding DNA: TGTGCCAGCAGCATCCGGACAGGGCACAATCAGCCCCAGCATTTT. Its translation is CASSIRTGHNQPQHF.

The CDR3 loop is CAWNRGQAYEQYF. The CDR3 DNA is TGTGCCTGGAACAGGGGGCAAGCCTACGAGCAGTACTTC. This chain links TRBV30 with TRBJ2-7, with 9 bases matching TRBD1. V lost 4 bases and J lost 2; bases outside the gene matches: 3. The CDR3 loop spans 13 amino acids. The germline CDR1 and CDR2 sequences are GTSNPN and SVGIG (reference sequence).

This chain uses TRBV18 with TRBJ2-2; no clear D. This CDR3 comprises 14 residues. Germline CDR1 reads KGHSH; CDR2 reads LQKENI. Trimming stripped 4 bases from V and 0 bases from J, with 6 bases between. The CDR3 reads CASSQTANTGELFF. CDR3 in DNA: TGTGCCAGCTCACAAACAGCGAACACCGGGGAGCTGTTTTTT.

The J gene is TRBJ1-1, the V gene TRBV7-3; a possible D gene is TRBD1 (5 bases). Trimming took off 4 bases at V and 2 bases at J, with 8 bases between the two ends. There are 13 residues in the CDR3. CDR1 is SGHTA, CDR2 FQGTGA, per germline. The CDR3 loop reads CASSYRTNTEAFF. CDR3 coding DNA: TGTGCCAGCAGCTACAGGACAAACACTGAAGCTTTCTTT.

This clone was detected only a few times. The V call is TRBV30, the J call TRBJ2-5, with no clear D. The V gene lost 1 base and the J gene lost 5 bases, with 14 bases spanning the gap. Per germline, CDR1 GTSNPN and CDR2 SVGIG (reference sequence). The CDR3 sequence is 14 residues long. In DNA form, the CDR3 reads TGTGCCTGGAGTGCGGCGCGGATGGAGGAGACCCAGTACTTC. Translating it yields CAWSAARMEETQYF.

This clone has more than one count but fewer than ten. The chain joins TRBV7-9 to TRBJ2-3; D remains unclear. Germline-derived CDR1 and CDR2 are SEHNR and FQNEAQ (reference sequence). The germline V and J ends were trimmed by 1 base and 6 bases, with 11 bases remaining between them. The CDR3 extends over 14 amino acids. CDR3 nucleotide sequence: TGTGCCAGCAGCTTAGGCAGTGGCCGCGATACGCAGTATTTT. This encodes CASSLGSGRDTQYF.

In this sample, this clone turned up a few times. The V call is TRBV6-5, the J call TRBJ2-1, with D possibly matching TRBD1 (7 bases). This CDR3 is 14 amino acids long. Germline loops: CDR1 MNHEY, CDR2 SVGAGI. Trimming shortened V by 2 bases and J by 9 bases, and 14 bases separated the two germline ends. The CDR3 bases are TGTGCCAGCAGTTACCGGCAGGGGGGCGGTGAGCAGTTCTTC. Its protein is CASSYRQGGGEQFF.

The chain uses TRBV7-2 and TRBJ2-7; TRBD2 matches 10 bases. In germline, CDR1 is SGHTA, CDR2 FQGNSA. The ends lost 6 bases at V and 5 bases at J; junction bases unmatched: 4. The CDR3 loop spans 13 amino acids. The CDR3 is CASRSGGADEQYF. The CDR3 DNA sequence: TGTGCCAGCAGAAGCGGGGGGGCAGACGAGCAGTACTTC.

This clone appeared a few times. CDR3 sequence reads: CASSLGWANTEAFF. The CDR3 coding sequence is TGTGCCAGCAGCTTAGGTTGGGCGAACACTGAAGCTTTCTTT. The J gene is TRBJ1-1, the V gene TRBV7-2; unclear D gene. The V gene's germline CDR1 is SGHTA and CDR2 FQGNSA. CDR3 length: 14 amino acids. V dropped 1 base and J dropped 1 base, with 7 bases sitting between them.

The CDR3 bases are TGTGCCAGCAGCTGGGGGGGGAAAGAGACCCAGTACTTC. Protein product: CASSWGGKETQYF. The V and J genes are TRBV5-5 and TRBJ2-5; 7 positions match TRBD2. Germline lookup yields CDR1 SGHKS and CDR2 YYEKEE (reference sequence). The CDR3 contains 13 residues. J gave up 3 bases and V 3 bases, and 2 bases lay outside the gene matches.

Points on this clone: The germline gene is not matched at one end of the junction; a read error may be the cause. The chain links TRBV7-7 to TRBJ2-2, with a weak D call TRBD2 (6 bases). Germline V lookup: CDR1 SSHAT, CDR2 FNYEAQ (reference sequence). The CDR3 is made up of 14 amino acids. As DNA, the CDR3 is TGTGCTAGCAGCCGGGACTCTTCCACCGGGGAGCTGTTTTTT. It encodes CASSRDSSTGELFF. Filled out from reference TRBV7-7 and TRBJ2-2, the complete variable domain reads GAGVSQSPRYKVTKRGQDVTLRCDPISSHATLYWYQQALGQGPEFLTYFNYEAQPDKSGLPSDRFSAERPEGSISTLTIQRTEQRDSAMYRCASSRDSSTGELFFGEGSRLTVL.

In this sample, this clone turned up a few times. The chain joins TRBV5-1 to TRBJ1-1, with TRBD1 as a possible D gene (6 bases). The CDR3 runs 15 residues. Germline loops: CDR1 SGHRS, CDR2 YFSETQ. Trimming took off 4 bases at V and 2 bases at J, with 15 bases between the two ends. This chain's CDR3 is CASSTLGGENTEAFF. The CDR3 coding sequence is TGCGCCAGCAGCACCCTTGGGGGCGAAAACACTGAAGCTTTCTTT.

This clone was counted only a few times. The chain has TRBV9 and TRBJ2-5; a weak D match, TRBD1 (5 bases). Germline V gene lookup returns CDR1 SGDLS and CDR2 YYNGEE. The CDR3 is 14 amino acids. Trimming stripped 0 bases from V and 5 bases from J, with 11 bases between. The CDR3 is CASSVGARAETQYF. The CDR3 DNA reads as TGTGCCAGCAGCGTAGGCGCCAGGGCGGAGACCCAGTACTTC.

This clone has more than one count but fewer than ten. The chain is built from TRBV29-1 and TRBJ1-2; D might be TRBD1 (5 bases). From germline, CDR1 is SQVTM and CDR2 ANQGSEA. This CDR3 has 12 residues. Trimming left V 3 bases short and J 4 bases short, with 9 bases between. DNA of the CDR3: TGCAGCGTTGAGGGGACTGTCTATGGCTACACCTTC. This translates into CSVEGTVYGYTF.

V is TRBV2 and J is TRBJ2-1, with 9 nucleotides matching TRBD1. The germline CDR1 and CDR2 sequences are SNHLY and FYNNEI. After removal of 6 bases from V and 8 bases from J, the junction contained 2 bases not matched to a gene. The CDR3 covers 12 residues. The CDR3 sequence: CASRDRGYEQFF. CDR3 nucleotides: TGTGCCAGCAGGGACAGGGGATATGAGCAGTTCTTC.

This clone was found a few times. J is TRBJ1-4 and V is TRBV30; D remains ambiguous. This CDR3 comprises 11 residues. V gave up 6 bases and J gave up 7 bases, with 9 bases separating them. Per the germline V gene, CDR1 is GTSNPN and CDR2 is SVGIG (reference sequence). The CDR3 region is CACSTAEKLFF. DNA of the CDR3: TGTGCCTGTAGCACGGCTGAAAAACTGTTTTTT.

The chain links TRBV7-2 to TRBJ2-1; 9 bases agree with TRBD1. J gave up 7 bases and V 1 base, and 8 bases lay outside the gene matches. The CDR3 runs to 16 residues. Germline values: CDR1 SGHTA, CDR2 FQGNSA. CDR3 amino acids: CASSLGPGQGGNEQFF. The DNA for the CDR3 is TGTGCCAGCAGCTTAGGACCGGGACAGGGAGGGAATGAGCAGTTCTTC.

This clone was recorded a few times. In the same sample, other DNA sequences code for this CDR3. This chain links TRBV5-6 with TRBJ1-1, with D perhaps TRBD1 (5 bases). V lost 1 base to trimming and J lost 8 bases, with 6 bases between them. Germline V gene sequence: CDR1 SGHDT, CDR2 YYEEEE. This CDR3 is 11 amino acids long. CDR3 residues: CASSLNREAFF. CDR3 sequence (DNA): TGTGCCAGCAGCTTGAACAGGGAAGCTTTCTTT.

The V gene is TRBV6-6, the J gene TRBJ2-5; 7 bases agree with TRBD2. The ends lost 6 bases at V and 4 bases at J; junction bases unmatched: 5. The germline V gene encodes CDR1 MNHNY and CDR2 SVGAGI (reference sequence). The CDR3 has 13 residues. The CDR3 nucleotides are TGTGCCAGCAGAACTGGGGGGGGAGAGACCCAGTACTTC. This gives the protein CASRTGGGETQYF.

The V call is TRBV5-6, the J call TRBJ1-1; D remains ambiguous. The ends were cut back, 1 base at V and 5 bases at J, with 9 bases in the middle. This CDR3 is 13 amino acids long. CDR1 and CDR2 (germline): SGHDT, YYEEEE. Here the CDR3 reads CASSLTGGTEAFF. DNA for the CDR3: TGTGCCAGCAGCTTGACGGGTGGTACTGAAGCTTTCTTT.

The V call is TRBV2, the J call TRBJ1-4; D not certain. This CDR3 has 12 residues. V was shortened by 2 bases and J by 6 bases, with 4 bases between the two germline ends. Germline-derived CDR1 and CDR2 are SNHLY and FYNNEI. The CDR3 DNA follows: TGTGCCAGCAGTGAATCGGATGAAAAACTGTTTTTT. This translates into CASSESDEKLFF.

This sequence joins TRBV30 and TRBJ2-3; D remains unclear. The germline CDR1 and CDR2 sequences are GTSNPN and SVGIG (reference sequence). V was shortened by 5 bases and J by 6 bases, with 18 bases between the two germline ends. The CDR3 contains 14 residues. The CDR3 region has the DNA TGTGCCTGGGACAACGCGAGCCCGAGTGATACGCAGTATTTT. Its translation: CAWDNASPSDTQYF.

V usage is TRBV18 and J usage is TRBJ1-2, with 8 nucleotides matching TRBD1. The CDR3 totals 12 residues. The germline gives CDR1 KGHSH, CDR2 LQKENI. Losses at the gene ends were 4 bases for V and 9 bases for J; bases not matched to a gene: 4. This chain's CDR3 is CASSLQGESYTF. The CDR3 nucleotides are TGTGCCAGCTCACTACAGGGGGAAAGCTACACCTTC.

This clone was seen a handful of times. V is TRBV2 and J is TRBJ1-1, with a possible D match to TRBD1 (5 bases). From germline, CDR1 is SNHLY and CDR2 FYNNEI. The CDR3 is 14 residues long. The germline V and J ends were trimmed by 5 bases and 0 bases, with 10 bases remaining between them. DNA for the CDR3: TGTGCCAGCAGTCTACAGGACGTGAACACTGAAGCTTTCTTT. Protein product: CASSLQDVNTEAFF.

This clone was detected a few times. The chain carries TRBV6-1 and TRBJ2-1; 12 bases match TRBD2. This CDR3 spans 15 amino acids. CDR1 MNHNS and CDR2 SASEGT come from the germline V gene. Germline trimming cut 5 bases from V and 5 bases from J; bases unmatched to any gene: 4. The CDR3 reads CASSPWTSGDNEQFF. The CDR3 DNA follows: TGTGCCAGCAGTCCCTGGACTAGCGGGGACAATGAGCAGTTCTTC.

The J gene is TRBJ1-2, the V gene TRBV28, with a possible D match to TRBD1 (6 bases). Trimming stripped 2 bases from V and 10 bases from J, with 11 bases between. The CDR3 contains 12 residues. CDR1 is MDHEN and CDR2 is SYDVKM in the germline V gene. Here the CDR3 reads CASSLQGKDYTF. Here the CDR3 DNA reads TGTGCCAGCAGTTTACAGGGGAAAGACTACACCTTC.

V is TRBV19 and J is TRBJ1-2; D is undetermined. The CDR3 has 14 residues. Germline assignment: CDR1 LNHDA and CDR2 SQIVND (reference sequence). Trimming left V 4 bases short and J 6 bases short, with 15 bases between. The CDR3 protein is CASSNFQDFNGYTF. The CDR3 nucleotides read TGTGCCAGTAGTAACTTTCAAGACTTTAATGGCTACACCTTC.

This chain links TRBV2 with TRBJ1-5; TRBD1 is a possible D gene (5 bases). The V end lost 5 bases, the J end lost 7 bases, and 15 bases lay between the germline ends. CDR1 is SNHLY, CDR2 FYNNEI, per germline. The CDR3 is made up of 14 amino acids. The CDR3 spells CASSKDTTEQPQHF. DNA of the CDR3: TGTGCCAGCAGTAAGGACACGACGGAGCAGCCCCAGCATTTT.

For the CDR3, the DNA is TGCGCCAGCAGCTTGGGGCGGACAGGGAACACCGGGGAGCTGTTTTTT. Amino acids: CASSLGRTGNTGELFF. This sequence joins TRBV5-1 and TRBJ2-2; 7 bases are a match to TRBD1. This CDR3 has 16 residues. The germline V gene encodes CDR1 SGHRS and CDR2 YFSETQ. V trimming: 0 bases; J trimming: 1 base; junction bases outside the gene matches: 3.

The CDR3 here is CASSPDSEHYYNEQFF. The CDR3 coding sequence is TGTGCCAGCTCACCGGACAGCGAACATTACTACAATGAGCAGTTCTTC. The genes are TRBV18 and TRBJ2-1; D may be TRBD1 (6 bases). Per the germline V gene, CDR1 is KGHSH and CDR2 is LQKENI. Deletions cut 3 bases from V and 3 bases from J, with 15 bases between. The CDR3 covers 16 residues.

The chain couples TRBV4-1 to TRBJ2-3, with 8 bases fitting TRBD1. The germline V gene encodes CDR1 MGHRA and CDR2 YSYEKL. The CDR3 contains 20 residues. V dropped 0 bases and J dropped 0; count of bases not matched to a gene: 14. CDR3: CASSQEGRGRLQVSTDTQYF. The CDR3 coding sequence is TGCGCCAGCAGCCAAGAGGGCAGGGGGCGCCTCCAGGTCAGCACAGATACGCAGTATTTT.